This T cell receptor beta chain was profiled in a study of shared clonotypes between healthy human individuals (dated by TCRdb to the early 2020s). About the full investigation: A couple of women and three men aged 18 to 49 years were included in the cohort. For each donor, CD4 naive and CD4 memory were each run on three plates, CD8 naive on two plates, and CD8 memory on one plate. To estimate repertoire size and how much clonotype sharing occurs between individuals, the study deeply sequenced the blood TCR repertoires of 5 or 6 healthy adults. To increase sequencing depth and limit assay-specific biases, TCR repertoire library preparation and sequencing were carried out by different laboratories using diverse techniques. Leukapheresis yielded between about 0.94 and 9.5 billion PBMCs per donor. What the study reported, not specific to this receptor: Naive subsets generally had larger estimated clonotype richness than memory subsets. Compared with non-shared clonotypes, clonotypes shared by all four sorted-subset donors had higher generation probabilities. Sharing across a handful of donors was observed for about 4.8% of naive CD4, less than 4% of naive CD8, 2% to 2.5% of memory CD4, and around 0.4% of memory CD8 clonotypes. Even with the large sequencing depth, rarefaction of the sorted-subset datasets indicated that sequencing was incomplete. Based on pairwise subsampling, the degree of clonotype sharing among donors was expected to be affected by sequencing depth. Because the study included a small number of donors, the genetic and exposure-history diversity represented was limited. Sampling was limited to blood, and TCR repertoires in tissue likely differ from TCR repertoires in blood.

Healthy HIV-negative adults with no recently reported acute infections or vaccinations were included as donors. Only Caucasian adults living in Nashville, Tennessee, USA were represented among the donors. CD4+ T cells were enriched by magnetic negative selection, after which naive cells were positively selected on CD45RA and the negative fraction was taken as the memory subset. Blood was collected by leukapheresis, and PBMCs were isolated by Ficoll-Histopaque density gradient centrifugation and then cryopreserved in liquid nitrogen vapor phase. Analytical flow cytometry was used to check the purity and quantity of every magnetically sorted T cell population. Genomic DNA was isolated from each sorted fraction and quantified by UV absorbance on a Nanodrop 2000c. Its CDR3 holds 15 amino acids, cysteine through phenylalanine. Only the CDR3 DNA stays, 45 bases, in frame from base 1. Relative to germline, V is 5 bases shorter and J is 8 bases shorter, with 16 bases between their ends. CDR1 SNHLY and CDR2 FYNNEI are derived from the germline V gene.

Using the deep immunoSEQ assay, multiplex PCR amplified TCR CDR3 regions from genomic DNA. For each cell subset, the extracted genomic DNA was distributed evenly across all wells of several immunoSEQ 96-well plates, and each plate served as one replicate. For sorted subsets, 150 to 250 ng genomic DNA, equal to some 30,000 T cell genomes, was loaded into each replicate PCR. The purified libraries were quantified using a Qubit 3.0 fluorometer, sized with a Bioanalyzer 2100, and then quantified again using the KAPA Library Quantification kit. A separate single-read 150-cycle Illumina NextSeq 550 flow cell was used to sequence each immunoSEQ 96-well plate. The authors processed their data as follows. The immunoSEQ output contained only junctional sequences without quality scores, so filtering could not match that applied to full-length reads. To assign V/J genes and CDR3, sequences were annotated against IMGT germline references using PyIR, a Python wrapper for IgBLAST v1.9. Reads were removed for weak V/J assignments (E-value above 1e-6), missing CDR3, stop codons, out-of-frame junctions, or ambiguous translated residues. V3J clonotypes were defined as sequences sharing an identical inferred V gene, J gene, and CDR3 amino acid sequence. Percentage overlap between repertoires was computed as shared unique clonotypes divided by the size of the smaller repertoire. Repertoire richness was assessed with RTK rarefaction, the Chao1 estimator, and Recon v2.1 estimates of unobserved clonotypes. For all TCRbeta clonotypes obtained by the gDNA method from a few donors, generation probabilities were computed with OLGA. TCRdb took over this immuneACCESS table, retaining in-frame rearrangements with V and J assigned. Such tables are incomplete; in checked studies, under half of the missing clones stem from an unresolved V gene, and the remainder is unexplained. V and J calls and clone size follow that table, whereas D and trimming were derived from the DNA. The sample contains nearly 1,000,000 clones, over 75% of them found a single time. The ten largest clones capture approximately 1.5% of the sample.

Points on this clone: The antigen it recognizes is unknown. Per-nucleotide qualities are absent, and no much larger clonotype sits a single base away.

This sequence was found in a man aged 18-30 years in good health. The sequencing input was memory CD4+ T cells sorted from blood. In light of the paper, this sample's cell subset or site label describes: CD45RA-negative fraction. This sequence uses TRBV2 and TRBJ1-6; TRBD1 might be the D gene, on 5 matching bases. This receptor has the CDR3 CASSLDAGGDSPLHF. The nucleotide sequence reads as follows: TGTGCCAGCAGTTTGGACGCCGGGGGTGATTCACCCCTCCACTTT.